This paragraph reports one T cell receptor beta chain. This clonotype was detected ten times or more. It lacks a known antigen. The sample holds no much larger clone one base away, and base qualities are not on file. The record originates from a study of read filtering for tumor transcriptome and immune sequencing (dated by TCRdb to 2019 to 2021). General notes on the study: The cohort consisted of 17 to 20 male and over eleven female patients, with a mean age of around 66 years and an age range of roughly 45 to 90. Per sample, about 4 to 10.27 million TCR-region mapped reads were obtained with IR-seq, compared with only roughly 85 to 1,300 with RNA-seq. After DNase treatment, whole-transcriptome libraries were prepared with the TruSeq RNA Access Library Prep Kit. As a main aim, a read-filtering strategy for immune repertoire data was addressed, with the specific question being whether clonotypes supported by a single read should be removed. The study compared TCR repertoires from targeted immune repertoire sequencing and bulk whole-transcriptome sequencing run on the same bone marrow samples. By revised international staging, eight or nine patients were R-ISS I, fewer than 20 were R-ISS II and more than five were R-ISS III.

TCR libraries were constructed from roughly 380 ng RNA using the Immunoverse kit, and molecular barcoded adaptors covering alpha/delta and beta/gamma chains were employed. TCR library preparation was performed with the same RNA that was used for transcriptome sequencing. Sequencing of TCR libraries was carried out on an Illumina HiSeq 4000 with 2 x 150 cycles. The study's processing was this. Using MiXCR, which included quality filtering and error correction, TCR reads were aligned to human V, D, J and C references and then assembled into CDR3 clonotypes. Clonotype counts and gene usage diversity were analyzed with the tcR package in R. Raw mapping reads were checked after the RNA-seq reads had been mapped by STAR aligner version 2.5.3a onto the human GRCh37 genome. To test the effect of sequencing depth on detected clonotypes, IR-seq fastq files were randomly downsampled using Seqtk 1.3. TCRdb reanalyzed the raw reads on its own, using fastp at Q25 for trimming and MiXCR for clone calling, and kept in-frame beta chains. Identical CDR3 protein sequences are pooled into one entry, listed with their most common genes and DNA. TCRdb's processing, not the authors', yielded these V and J calls. The sample table lists about 23,000 distinct CDR3 sequences, 12% to 15% of them with a count of one. The ten largest make up about 70% of the sample.

Taken from the germline V gene, the CDR1 and CDR2 loops are SGHTS and YDEGEE. Trimming removed 0 bases from V and 6 bases from J, leaving 13 bases between the germline ends. The CDR3 starts with the cysteine, ends with the phenylalanine, and has 15 residues. Of all the DNA, just the CDR3 is kept, 45 bases in frame from base 1. Bone marrow was sampled from every patient at the time of active disease. Isolation of bone marrow mononuclear cells was performed by Ficoll-Hypaque density gradient centrifugation. To remove myeloma plasma cells, the cells were labeled with CD138 magnetic microbeads on a MACS separator, and CD138-negative cells were then collected by negative selection. Purity of the isolated cells was checked by flow cytometry on an Attune NxT using CD138 antibodies. TRIzol reagent was used to extract total RNA, which was then quantified with a NanoDrop spectrophotometer. Paired RNA-seq and IR-seq were performed on each patient's CD138-negative bone marrow sample.

Overall study outcomes, separate from this receptor: The correlation between IR-seq and RNA-seq shared clonotype proportions was increased by removal of single-read clonotypes. Single-read clonotypes made up roughly 85% of clonotypes but only roughly 3.5% of total reads in IR-seq, compared with around 71% of clonotypes and 44.6% of reads in RNA-seq. IR-seq captured clonotypes at much higher depth and more reliably than RNA-seq, and smaller IR-seq throughput sufficed to identify most shared clonotypes. Rather than purified T cells, the sorted CD138-negative fraction was a mixed bone marrow immune population.

The chain joins TRBV5-8 to TRBJ2-1; matching of 7 bases hints at TRBD1 as the D gene. The receptor comes from a donor aged 40 or over with multiple myeloma. Sequenced material: a population of CD138-negative cells sorted from bone marrow. The cell subset or site label for this specimen denotes: bone marrow mononuclear cells depleted of CD138+ plasma/myeloma cells by negative magnetic selection. The CDR3 corresponds to CASSLAPGGGNEQFF. The nucleotide sequence reads TGTGCCAGCAGCTTGGCGCCAGGGGGAGGCAATGAGCAGTTCTTC.